The 2 T cell receptor beta chains listed next were all sequenced from one sample in a study of brain metastases from non-small cell lung cancer. Sequencing used immunoSEQ multiplex PCR; TCRdb keeps in-frame clones, though not all of them. The table records 13,000 to 15,000 clones, approximately 82% of them present only once. What was sequenced was primary lung tumor tissue. These receptors came from a donor aged 40 or older with non-small cell lung cancer.

This clone was recorded a few times. This rearrangement joins TRBV6-5 to TRBJ1-2; D remains ambiguous. The germline V and J ends were trimmed by 5 bases and 8 bases, with 15 bases remaining between them. Germline CDR1 is MNHEY and CDR2 is SVGAGI. The CDR3 totals 13 residues. CDR3 bases: TGTGCCAGCAGTACCGGGCCCCTGGCGGGCTACACCTTC. It encodes CASSTGPLAGYTF.

This sequence joins TRBV23-1 and TRBJ1-6, with TRBD1 matching 9 bases. TRBV23-1 is placed among ORFs of uncertain function. V gave up 4 bases and J gave up 7 bases; unmatched junction bases: 14. CDR3 length: 18 amino acids. For the CDR3, the DNA is TGCGCCAGCAGTCCGCGGGGGGACAGGGCGTACAGGAATTCACCCCTCCACTTT. Translated: CASSPRGDRAYRNSPLHF.